These 8 T cell receptor beta chains share one sample of origin, sequenced in a study of T cell clones after liver transplantation. Profiling relied on immunoSEQ multiplex PCR, and the TCRdb table lists in-frame clones only, not all of them. The sample has fewer than 50,000 clones, about 82% seen once. The specimen comprised CD4+ T cells from blood, sampled 24 months after liver transplant. All receptors derive from a human patient who received a liver transplant. Some T cells may possibly be graft donor cells.

The chain carries TRBV13 and TRBJ1-1; D is possibly TRBD1 (5 bases). V gave up 4 bases and J gave up 2 bases, with 17 bases separating them. The CDR3 length is 16 residues. The germline V gene has CDR1 PRHDT and CDR2 FYEKMQ (reference sequence). CDR3 amino acids: CASSYLTGLVNTEAFF. Written as DNA, the CDR3 is TGTGCCAGCAGCTACCTCACGGGACTGGTTAACACTGAAGCTTTCTTT.

Regarding this clone: The junction departs from the called germline gene at one end, perhaps through a read error. This chain links TRBV29-1 with TRBJ1-1; D perhaps matches TRBD1 (5 bases). The germline gives CDR1 SQVTM, CDR2 ANQGSEA. The CDR3 loop spans 15 amino acids. The CDR3 loop is CSVVNRGRGNSEAFF. The CDR3 nucleotides are TGCAGCGTTGTGAATAGGGGTCGGGGGAACTCTGAAGCTTTCTTT.

The gene calls are TRBV28 and TRBJ1-5; D is undetermined. The germline gives CDR1 MDHEN, CDR2 SYDVKM. The CDR3 runs 14 residues. Trimming left V 6 bases short and J 3 bases short, with 12 bases between. CDR3 sequence reads: CASRGWALNQPQHF. CDR3 DNA: TGTGCCAGCAGGGGTTGGGCGCTCAATCAGCCCCAGCATTTT.

The rearrangement joins TRBV5-1 to TRBJ2-7, with D hard to call. This CDR3 comprises 11 residues. Germline values: CDR1 SGHRS, CDR2 YFSETQ. V was trimmed by 4 bases and J by 1 base, leaving 3 bases between them. The DNA for the CDR3 is TGCGCCAGCAGCCAATCCTACGAGCAGTACTTC. Amino acids: CASSQSYEQYF.

The chain combines TRBV27 with TRBJ2-2; TRBD2 might be the D (5 bases). Trimming removed 8 bases at V and 4 bases at J, with 11 bases between. There are 13 residues in the CDR3. Germline V gene lookup returns CDR1 MNHEY and CDR2 SMNVEV (reference sequence). Here the CDR3 reads CASRRGGTGELFF. The CDR3 DNA sequence: TGTGCCAGCCGGAGAGGAGGCACCGGGGAGCTGTTTTTT.

The chain couples TRBV4-3 to TRBJ1-5; D call uncertain. Trimming cost V 0 bases and J 0 bases, with 12 bases left between them. The CDR3 consists of 17 residues. Germline V gene lookup returns CDR1 LGHNA and CDR2 YSLEER. The chain's CDR3 is CASSQDLLRDSNQPQHF. The CDR3 region has the DNA TGCGCCAGCAGCCAAGATCTTCTACGGGATAGCAATCAGCCCCAGCATTTT.

This clone occurred a few times. The rearrangement uses TRBV28 and TRBJ2-1, with 11 bases that match TRBD1. Germline V gene sequence: CDR1 MDHEN, CDR2 SYDVKM. The CDR3 spans 18 residues. V dropped 5 bases and J dropped 0; count of bases not matched to a gene: 9. The CDR3 DNA is TGTGCCAGCAGTAACCCCCGGGGACAGGGGGACTCCTACAATGAGCAGTTCTTC. Its translation is CASSNPRGQGDSYNEQFF.

The genes are TRBV28 and TRBJ1-4; D call uncertain. Between the trimmed V and J ends, which lost 8 bases and 4 bases, there was a span of 8 bases. CDR1 MDHEN and CDR2 SYDVKM come from the germline V gene. The CDR3 spans 12 residues. For the CDR3, the DNA is TGTGCCAGCGGGAGTAATAATGAAAAACTGTTTTTT. This translates into CASGSNNEKLFF.